The sequence of this TCR beta chain was determined in a study of PD-1 blockade in mismatch repair-deficient tumors. Unmatched junction bases numbered 12, after V lost 7 bases and J lost 8 bases. This CDR3 region has 14 residues. Germline V gene data show CDR1 as SNHLY and CDR2 as FYNNEI. Sequencing was performed with immunoSEQ multiplex PCR; in TCRdb, only in-frame clones are kept and a portion is missing. The sample has roughly 50,000 clones, over 70% seen once. Study results and caveats: Tumor-resident clones, often absent from pretreatment blood, expanded after pembrolizumab and then contracted.

As regards this clone: The antigen is not known.

This sample comprised peripheral blood, obtained about 4.5 months after starting pembrolizumab. This TCR was sampled from an adult with mismatch repair-deficient cancer. The chain employs TRBV2 and TRBJ1-2; TRBD1 aligns across 8 bases. CDR3 in DNA: TGTGCCAGCACGGTCGGACAGGGAGTAAGGGGCTACACCTTC. This codes for CASTVGQGVRGYTF.